The entry below describes one T cell receptor beta chain. Those enrolled, adults aged 18 to 89 years, came from about 24 US areas. These data originate in a study of blood T cell repertoires in COVID-19. In the original processing: Nucleated cell number was recorded as an estimate derived from reference gene primer amplification. Method: immunoSEQ multiplex PCR; TCRdb's copy keeps in-frame clones and lacks some. The D gene and trimming were derived from the DNA, and the V and J assignments and clone size from that table. The table lists fewer than 400,000 clones, roughly nine tenths of them singletons, with 15% to 20% in the top ten. V was pared by 5 bases and J by 3 bases, with 3 bases of the junction left unmatched. CDR3 size: 13 residues. The germline CDR1 and CDR2 sequences are SGHTA and FQGNSA.

The receptor's source is a woman in her twenties or thirties who had recovered from COVID-19. The rearrangement links TRBV7-2 to TRBJ1-2, with 7 positions matching TRBD1. Sequenced material: PBMCs or T cells enriched from blood (not recorded which). CDR3 DNA: TGTGCCAGCAGCGTTGACAGGGACTATGGCTACACCTTC. This translates into CASSVDRDYGYTF.